These 32 T cell receptor beta chains were sequenced from one sample in a study of PD-1 blockade in mismatch repair-deficient tumors. Here immunoSEQ multiplex PCR was the method, and the copy in TCRdb shows in-frame clones only, minus some. The sample holds 40,000 or so clones, roughly 88% seen once. This specimen consisted of PBMCs, obtained around 38 weeks after starting pembrolizumab. The receptors here all came from an adult with mismatch repair-deficient cancer.

The chain recombines TRBV5-6 with TRBJ1-1; D is uncertain. Trimming removed 4 bases at V and 3 bases at J, with 13 bases between. Germline assignment: CDR1 SGHDT and CDR2 YYEEEE. The CDR3 sequence is 14 residues long. For the CDR3, the DNA is TGTGCCAGCAGCACCACTAGGGCGGACACTGAAGCTTTCTTT. It encodes CASSTTRADTEAFF.

The chain has TRBV18 and TRBJ2-2; possible D gene TRBD2, 6 bases. V was clipped by 8 bases and J by 4 bases, with 17 bases between them. The CDR3 contains 15 residues. Per the germline V gene, CDR1 is KGHSH and CDR2 is LQKENI. CDR3 sequence: CASLSGGVGTGELFF. The CDR3 nucleotides read TGTGCCAGCCTTAGCGGAGGAGTTGGCACCGGGGAGCTGTTTTTT.

This clone was seen more than once but under ten times. V gene TRBV28 combines with J gene TRBJ1-5; D call uncertain. Germline CDR1 and CDR2: MDHEN and SYDVKM. V lost 5 bases and J 3 bases, leaving 8 bases between the germline ends. This CDR3 region has 13 residues. CDR3 residues: CASSALNNQPQHF. The CDR3 DNA is TGTGCCAGCAGTGCACTAAACAATCAGCCCCAGCATTTT.

This clone was found once. The chain employs TRBV5-1 and TRBJ2-7; no reliable D call. The CDR3 runs to 14 residues. Trimming took off 1 base at V and 1 base at J, with 9 bases between the two ends. Germline CDR1 and CDR2: SGHRS and YFSETQ. Here the CDR3 reads CASSLNPVSYEQYF. Written as DNA, the CDR3 is TGCGCCAGCAGCTTGAATCCGGTTTCCTACGAGCAGTACTTC.

V usage is TRBV2 and J usage is TRBJ1-4; tentative D call: TRBD1 (6 bases). This CDR3 spans 14 amino acids. V lost 7 bases, J lost 5 bases, and 14 bases lay in between. Per germline, CDR1 SNHLY and CDR2 FYNNEI. DNA of the CDR3: TGTGCCAGCACCCACAGGGTCCCGAATGAAAAACTGTTTTTT. Translating gives CASTHRVPNEKLFF.

This clone came up a few times. The V call is TRBV19, the J call TRBJ2-7, with a weak D call TRBD1 (5 bases). The germline V gene encodes CDR1 LNHDA and CDR2 SQIVND (reference sequence). V gave up 4 bases and J gave up 6 bases, with 10 bases separating them. This CDR3 has 12 residues. This CDR3 is CASSTGRGEQYF. The DNA for the CDR3 is TGTGCCAGTAGTACAGGGCGAGGCGAGCAGTACTTC.

The chain employs TRBV29-1 and TRBJ2-5; possible D gene TRBD2, 7 bases. CDR1 and CDR2 from the germline V gene are SQVTM and ANQGSEA. The CDR3 length is 12 residues. Trimming removed 3 bases from V and 11 bases from J, with 16 bases in between. Here the CDR3 reads CSVDPKGGEQYF. The CDR3 nucleotides are TGCAGCGTTGATCCTAAGGGGGGGGAGCAGTACTTC.

This clone came up once. The chain has TRBV28 and TRBJ1-1, with TRBD1 as a possible D gene (5 bases). The CDR3 has 13 amino acids. Germline assignment: CDR1 MDHEN and CDR2 SYDVKM. V was cut by 6 bases and J by 1 base, with 9 bases left in between. The CDR3 region has the DNA TGTGCCAGCAGATCTGACAGGAACACTGAAGCTTTCTTT. It encodes CASRSDRNTEAFF.

This chain links TRBV10-3 with TRBJ2-1; 10 bases match TRBD1. Trimming took 6 bases from V and 4 from J; bases not matched to a gene: 6. Per the germline V gene, CDR1 is ENHRY and CDR2 is SYGVKD. This CDR3 region has 15 residues. The CDR3 DNA reads as TGTGCCATCAGCGAGGACAGGGGGAGTTACAATGAGCAGTTCTTC. It codes for CAISEDRGSYNEQFF.

The chain employs TRBV4-1 and TRBJ2-6; 7 bases fit TRBD1. The V segment lost 4 bases and the J segment 0 bases; nucleotides outside the gene matches: 12. From germline, CDR1 is MGHRA and CDR2 YSYEKL. CDR3 length equals 19 residues. The CDR3 region is CASSPDLRQGYSGANVLTF. The CDR3, as DNA: TGCGCCAGCAGCCCCGATTTGAGACAGGGATACTCTGGGGCCAACGTCCTGACTTTC.

DNA for the CDR3: TGCGCCAGCGGTACAGGGGGCGGCCTTCCCGGGGAGCTGTTTTTT. Translation: CASGTGGGLPGELFF. This chain links TRBV5-1 with TRBJ2-2; TRBD1 agrees at 9 bases. CDR3 length: 15 residues. V lost 7 bases and J lost 6; bases outside the gene matches: 10. CDR1 and CDR2 (germline): SGHRS, YFSETQ.

This chain connects TRBV28 to TRBJ1-2; possibly TRBD1 for D (6 bases). Germline CDR1 and CDR2: MDHEN and SYDVKM. The CDR3 extends over 16 amino acids. V was clipped by 4 bases and J by 2 bases, with 17 bases between them. Here the CDR3 reads CASSWTASEINYGYTF. CDR3 DNA sequence: TGTGCCAGCAGTTGGACAGCTTCTGAGATAAACTATGGCTACACCTTC.

In its sample, this clone was seen a few times. V usage is TRBV2 and J usage is TRBJ2-1; 9 bases align to TRBD2. Losses at the gene ends were 10 bases for V and 5 bases for J; bases not matched to a gene: 9. The CDR3 covers 14 residues. Germline V gene sequence: CDR1 SNHLY, CDR2 FYNNEI. CDR3 in amino acids: CAILAGEADNEQFF. For the CDR3, the DNA is TGTGCCATTTTAGCGGGAGAGGCGGACAATGAGCAGTTCTTC.

This rearrangement joins TRBV15 to TRBJ2-3; 13 nucleotides line up with TRBD2. The CDR3 is 17 residues long. The germline V gene has CDR1 LNHNV and CDR2 YYDKDF (reference sequence). V trimming: 2 bases; J trimming: 5 bases; junction bases outside the gene matches: 7. Here the CDR3 reads CATSRSLAGGPRDTQYF. For the CDR3, the DNA is TGTGCCACCAGCAGATCACTAGCGGGAGGGCCGAGAGATACGCAGTATTTT.

The chain recombines TRBV30 with TRBJ1-1; 7 positions match TRBD1. V was clipped by 4 bases and J by 0 bases; unmatched bases: 2. This CDR3 comprises 13 residues. In germline, CDR1 is GTSNPN, CDR2 SVGIG (reference sequence). CDR3 nucleotide sequence: TGTGCCTGGACAGGGGGATTGAACACTGAAGCTTTCTTT. Protein: CAWTGGLNTEAFF.

The chain has TRBV2 and TRBJ2-3; 12 bases are a match to TRBD2. The CDR3 contains 17 residues. Per germline, CDR1 SNHLY and CDR2 FYNNEI. V lost 1 base, J lost 4 bases, and 6 bases stayed unmatched. DNA for the CDR3: TGTGCCAGCAGTGAAGATGCACTAGCGGGAGGTGCAGATACGCAGTATTTT. This gives the protein CASSEDALAGGADTQYF.

The CDR3 is CASSDGGRGRRQPQHF. The CDR3 DNA reads TGTGCCAGCAGTGACGGGGGCAGGGGGCGAAGGCAGCCCCAGCATTTT. The J gene is TRBJ1-5, the V gene TRBV6-4, with TRBD1 identical over 8 bases. V trimming: 2 bases; J trimming: 7 bases; junction bases outside the gene matches: 10. Looked up from germline, CDR1 is MRHNA and CDR2 is SNTAGT. CDR3 length: 16 amino acids.

The chain recombines TRBV28 with TRBJ2-7; D is possibly TRBD1 (6 bases). Germline V CDR1 and CDR2: MDHEN, SYDVKM. The CDR3 totals 14 residues. V was pared by 10 bases and J by 2 bases, with 18 bases between. The DNA for the CDR3 is TGTGCCACAGATACACAGGGAAAGACCTACGAGCAGTACTTC. Translation: CATDTQGKTYEQYF. Filled out from reference TRBV28 and TRBJ2-7, the complete variable domain reads DVKVTQSSRYLVKRTGEKVFLECVQDMDHENMFWYRQDPGLGLRLIYFSYDVKMKEKGDIPEGYSVSREKKERFSLILESASTNQTSMYLCATDTQGKTYEQYFGPGTRLTVT.

This clone was recorded a few times. V and J are TRBV28 and TRBJ2-7, with 7 bases lining up with TRBD2. This CDR3 contains 13 residues. The trim removed 10 bases at V and 0 bases at J, leaving 6 bases unmatched. Germline V gene sequence: CDR1 MDHEN, CDR2 SYDVKM. Written as DNA, the CDR3 is TGTGCCAACGAGCGGGGCTCCTCCTACGAGCAGTACTTC. Translated, it gives CANERGSSYEQYF.

This sequence joins TRBV30 and TRBJ2-3, with 11 bases that match TRBD2. Unmatched junction bases numbered 10, after V lost 8 bases and J lost 3 bases. This CDR3 comprises 15 residues. CDR1 is GTSNPN, CDR2 SVGIG, per germline (reference sequence). The CDR3 DNA reads as TGTGCCGGGGCTTTAGCGGGAGGGGGGACAGATACGCAGTATTTT. This gives the protein CAGALAGGGTDTQYF.

This rearrangement joins TRBV29-1 to TRBJ1-1; D is perhaps TRBD1 (5 bases). V lost 6 bases and J lost 11, with 19 bases in between. The germline V gene encodes CDR1 SQVTM and CDR2 ANQGSEA. The CDR3 is 12 residues long. The CDR3 loop is CSVRDGGYWAFF. DNA of the CDR3: TGCAGCGTGCGGGACGGAGGCTATTGGGCTTTCTTT.

In this sample, this clone turned up once. The rearrangement links TRBV28 to TRBJ1-1, with TRBD1 matching over 9 bases. The germline V gene encodes CDR1 MDHEN and CDR2 SYDVKM. The CDR3 has 17 residues. V lost 4 bases and J lost 6; bases outside the gene matches: 15. The CDR3 protein is CASSSPRVGDRVPEAFF. CDR3 nucleotide sequence: TGTGCCAGCAGTTCCCCCCGGGTCGGGGACAGGGTTCCTGAAGCTTTCTTT.

This chain uses TRBV18 with TRBJ1-6, with 7 bases aligning to TRBD1. Germline CDR1 reads KGHSH; CDR2 reads LQKENI. The trim removed 6 bases at V and 6 bases at J, leaving 5 bases unmatched. This CDR3 has 14 residues. The CDR3 protein is CASSRGQTNSPLHF. As DNA, the CDR3 is TGTGCCAGCTCTCGGGGACAGACTAATTCACCCCTCCACTTT.

The chain uses TRBV21-1 and TRBJ2-7; TRBD1, the table's D call, lacks a check against the DNA. TRBV21-1 is described as a pseudogene. The CDR3 consists of 15 residues. CDR3 sequence (DNA): TGTGCCAGCAGCAAATTAGACAGGACCTACTACGAGCAGTACTTC. As protein: CASSKLDRTYYEQYF.

The V call is TRBV20-1, the J call TRBJ2-7; D gene ambiguous. The length of the CDR3 is 11 residues. Trimming shortened V by 5 bases and J by 4 bases, and 9 bases separated the two germline ends. CDR1 and CDR2 from the germline V gene are DFQATT and SNEGSKA (reference sequence). CDR3 sequence: CSAFLKYEQYF. The CDR3 coding sequence is TGCAGTGCTTTCCTAAAATACGAGCAGTACTTC.

This chain links TRBV20-1 with TRBJ2-7; possible D gene TRBD1, 5 bases. Germline values: CDR1 DFQATT, CDR2 SNEGSKA (reference sequence). V gave up 3 bases and J gave up 3 bases, with 6 bases separating them. The CDR3 consists of 11 residues. The CDR3 region is CSASQGYEQYF. The CDR3 nucleotides are TGCAGTGCTAGTCAGGGCTACGAGCAGTACTTC.

The chain uses TRBV9 and TRBJ2-3, with 8 bases identical to TRBD1. Germline-derived CDR1 and CDR2 are SGDLS and YYNGEE. V lost 1 base and J lost 4; bases outside the gene matches: 5. CDR3 length: 15 amino acids. Here the CDR3 DNA reads TGTGCCAGCAGCGTATCGTCAGGGGGCGCAGATACGCAGTATTTT. It encodes CASSVSSGGADTQYF.

The chain uses TRBV5-8 and TRBJ2-3; TRBD2 aligns across 7 bases. The CDR3 extends over 16 amino acids. Germline CDR1 and CDR2: SGHTS and YDEGEE. With V trimmed by 4 bases and J by 3 bases, 11 bases remained unmatched. CDR3: CASSRLGDYYTDTQYF. CDR3 coding DNA: TGTGCCAGCAGCCGGCTAGGGGACTACTATACAGATACGCAGTATTTT. Full variable domain (rest looked up from reference TRBV5-8 and TRBJ2-3): EAGVTQSPTHLIKTRGQQATLRCSPISGHTSVYWYQQALGLGLQFLLWYDEGEERNRGNFPPRFSGRQFPNYSSELNVNALELEDSALYLCASSRLGDYYTDTQYFGPGTRLTVL.

The chain couples TRBV7-8 to TRBJ1-1; 8 bases align to TRBD1. This CDR3 region has 14 residues. Germline CDR1 and CDR2: SGHVS and FQNEAQ. Trimming cost V 5 bases and J 4 bases; bases outside gene matches: 6. CDR3 DNA: TGTGCCAGCAGCGGATGGACAGGGACCACTGAAGCTTTCTTT. It codes for CASSGWTGTTEAFF.

The genes are TRBV5-1 and TRBJ1-4, with 7 nucleotides matching TRBD1. The J segment lost 8 bases and the V segment lost 0 bases, leaving 10 bases of the junction unmatched. The germline CDR1 and CDR2 sequences are SGHRS and YFSETQ. The CDR3 is made up of 16 amino acids. The CDR3 is CASSLEPTGRWEKLFF. CDR3 sequence (DNA): TGCGCCAGCAGCTTGGAACCGACAGGGCGTTGGGAAAAACTGTTTTTT.

The chain combines TRBV19 with TRBJ2-1; D may be TRBD2 (6 bases). CDR3 size: 15 residues. Germline loops: CDR1 LNHDA, CDR2 SQIVND (reference sequence). V was shortened by 4 bases and J by 7 bases, with 17 bases between the two germline ends. The DNA of the CDR3 is TGTGCCAGTAGTACTCTAGCGCCATCGGGAAATGAGCAGTTCTTC. Protein sequence: CASSTLAPSGNEQFF.

The V call is TRBV27, the J call TRBJ1-5; D is unclear. The V end lost 3 bases, the J end lost 4 bases, and 4 bases lay between the germline ends. Germline lookup yields CDR1 MNHEY and CDR2 SMNVEV (reference sequence). The length of the CDR3 is 12 residues. In nucleotides, the CDR3 is TGTGCCAGCAGTTTCTTGAATCAGCCCCAGCATTTT. As protein: CASSFLNQPQHF.